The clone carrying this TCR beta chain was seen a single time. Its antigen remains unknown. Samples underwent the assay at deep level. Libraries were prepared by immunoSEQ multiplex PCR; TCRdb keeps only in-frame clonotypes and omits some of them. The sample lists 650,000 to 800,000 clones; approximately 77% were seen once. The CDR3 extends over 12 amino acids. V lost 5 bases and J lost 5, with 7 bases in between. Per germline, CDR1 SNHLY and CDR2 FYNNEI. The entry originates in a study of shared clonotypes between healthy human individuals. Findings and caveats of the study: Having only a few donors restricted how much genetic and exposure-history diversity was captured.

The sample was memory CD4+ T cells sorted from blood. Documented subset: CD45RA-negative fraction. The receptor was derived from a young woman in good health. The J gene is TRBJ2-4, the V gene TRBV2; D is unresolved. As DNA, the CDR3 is TGTGCCAGCAGTCAGGATGAAAACATTCAGTACTTC. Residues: CASSQDENIQYF.